This is a list of T cell receptor beta chains from one sample in a study of blood T cells in healthy people across ages. One entry per CDR3 protein, called by TCRdb with MiXCR from the 5' RACE reads. The repertoire holds 700,000 to 950,000 distinct CDR3 sequences, with 55% to 75% as singletons. Specimen: blood. The receptors originated from a man aged 30 to 45 in good health. The CDR3 runs from the conserved cysteine through the conserved F or W. D genes are given only for firm matches. Only some rows state a clone size, as once, few, many or a class for expanded clones.

clone_size d_call j_call v_call cdr3_nt cdr3_aa
few . TRBJ2-5 TRBV7-2 TGTGCCAGCAGCTTAGGCGGGTACGGACAAGAGACCCAGTACTTC CASSLGGYGQETQYF
few . TRBJ2-7 TRBV28 TGTGCCAGCAGTCAACCCCTAGGGGTTTGGAACTACGAGCAGTACTTC CASSQPLGVWNYEQYF
few . TRBJ2-7 TRBV7-2 TGTGCCAGCAGCTTATATGGAGCCAACTACGAGCAGTACTTC CASSLYGANYEQYF
once . TRBJ2-7 TRBV7-9 TGTGCCAGCAGCTTGAGACATACCCCCTACGAGCAGTACTTC CASSLRHTPYEQYF
. . TRBJ2-1 TRBV18 TGTGCCAGCCCACCGATTAGGGGGGAGCAGTTCTTC CASPPIRGEQFF
. . TRBJ2-1 TRBV27 TGTGCCAGGGAGGTGTCGCAGTTCTTC CAREVSQFF
once . TRBJ1-5 TRBV20-1 TGCAGTGCTAGAGATAGTACGGCCCAGCCCCAGCATTTT CSARDSTAQPQHF
few . TRBJ2-7 TRBV25-1 TGTGCCAGCAGTGGAACTCTAGTCTACGAGCAGTACTTC CASSGTLVYEQYF
. TRBD1 TRBJ2-7 TRBV20-1 TGCAGTGCCGCGCGGGACAGGGGAGGTGACGAGCAGTACTTC CSAARDRGGDEQYF
. . TRBJ1-2 TRBV20-1 TGCAGGGTTCAGACACCTAACTATGGCTACACCTTC CRVQTPNYGYTF
. . TRBJ1-4 TRBV25-1 TGTGCCAGCAGTCCCACGCCGACAGATAATGAAAAACTGTTTTTT CASSPTPTDNEKLFF
. . TRBJ2-3 TRBV9 TGTGCCAGTCGGGGCGAAGATACGCAGTATTTT CASRGEDTQYF
. . TRBJ2-1 TRBV15 TGTGCCACCAGCGGAGAAGGGGGGTCCGACTACGAGCAGTTCTTC CATSGEGGSDYEQFF
. TRBD1 TRBJ1-2 TRBV7-9 TGTGCCAGCAGCTTAAGCCTAAGTCAGGGGGACTATGGCTACACCTTC CASSLSLSQGDYGYTF
. TRBD1 TRBJ2-7 TRBV4-1 TGCGCCAGCAGCCAGTTCCTTGTACAGGGGGCGCCCGAGCAGTACTTC CASSQFLVQGAPEQYF
. . TRBJ2-7 TRBV5-5 TGTGCCAGCAGCTTGGATGAAAGCCAGTACTTC CASSLDESQYF
. . TRBJ2-1 TRBV29-1 TGCAGCGTTGAGAGGTCAGCCTTCAATGAGCAGTTCTTC CSVERSAFNEQFF
. . TRBJ2-5 TRBV7-2 TGTGCCAGCAGCTTATGGACCACCGGGCAAGAGACCCAGTACTTC CASSLWTTGQETQYF
. . TRBJ1-4 TRBV20-1 TGCAGTGCTGGTCTCCGCTTGGGGATCGGAGAACTGTTTTTT CSAGLRLGIGELFF
. . TRBJ1-6 TRBV10-3 TGTGCCAGGGGGGAGACAGCCAATTCACCCCTCCACTTT CARGETANSPLHF
few TRBD1 TRBJ2-7 TRBV27 TGTGCCAGCAGTTTATCCGGGACAGGTACCTACGAGCAGTACTTC CASSLSGTGTYEQYF
. TRBD2 TRBJ2-1 TRBV3-1 TGTGCCAGCAGCCAAGGAGGCGGGGGGAATGAGCAGTTCTTC CASSQGGGGNEQFF
once TRBD1 TRBJ2-5 TRBV20-1 TGCAGTGCTCTTCAGGGGGCCCAAGAGACCCAGTACTTC CSALQGAQETQYF
. . TRBJ1-2 TRBV12-3/TRBV12-4 TGTGCCAGCAGTTGGCAGGGGAGCTATGGCTACACCTTC CASSWQGSYGYTF
. . TRBJ2-7 TRBV5-1 TGCGCCAGCAGCGCGGGGCTGTCGCAAATCTACGAGCAGTACTTC CASSAGLSQIYEQYF
. . TRBJ1-5 TRBV24-1 TGTGCCACCAGTGATCGGGACAGCAATCAGCCCCAGCATTTT CATSDRDSNQPQHF
few TRBD2 TRBJ2-1 TRBV6-2/TRBV6-3 TGTGCCAGCAGTCAACAGGGGAAGTCTAGCGGGAGAGGTAATGAGCAGTTCTTC CASSQQGKSSGRGNEQFF
few . TRBJ1-4 TRBV3-1 TGTGCCAGCAGCGGGACTGGGGACGATGAAAAACTGTTTTTT CASSGTGDDEKLFF
. TRBD2 TRBJ2-7 TRBV7-9 TGTGCCAGCAGCCGGAACAGACGGGGCTTAGGGAGGGATGAGCAGTACTTC CASSRNRRGLGRDEQYF
. TRBD2 TRBJ2-7 TRBV5-1 TGCGCCAGCAGACTAAGCGGGAGGCCCTACGAGCAGTACTTC CASRLSGRPYEQYF
. . TRBJ2-7 TRBV12-5 TGTGCTAGTGGTCATCCGGGACGGGGAAATTACGAGCAGTACTTC CASGHPGRGNYEQYF
. TRBD2 TRBJ2-7 TRBV27 TGTGCCACCTCGGGGCGGGAGGGCTACGAGCAGTACTTC CATSGREGYEQYF
. TRBD2 TRBJ2-7 TRBV10-3 TGTGCCATCAGACCCGGGACTAGCGGGGGGCGGAGCTCCTACGAGCAGTACTTC CAIRPGTSGGRSSYEQYF
many . TRBJ2-3 TRBV13 TGTGCCAGCTCCAGGGGGGCTCCCATTAAGGAGTATTTT CASSRGAPIKEYF
. . TRBJ1-2 TRBV19 TGTGCCAGTAGTATGTGGCGCTCTGGTGGCTACACCTTC CASSMWRSGGYTF
. TRBD2 TRBJ2-3 TRBV24-1 TGTGCCACCAGTGATGGTCTAGCGGTGGGTGATACGCAGTATTTT CATSDGLAVGDTQYF
. TRBD1 TRBJ1-5 TRBV7-8 TGTGCCAGCAGCTTAGTAATAGGGACAGGATTCAATCAGCCCCAGCATTTT CASSLVIGTGFNQPQHF
. . TRBJ1-5 TRBV7-9 TGTGCCAGCAGCCCCGCCACGCGTCAGCCCCAGCATTTT CASSPATRQPQHF
. . TRBJ2-7 TRBV10-3 TGTGCCATCGGAAACTACGAGCAGTACTTC CAIGNYEQYF
. . TRBJ2-7 TRBV2 TGTGCCACCGAGGTAGGGGGGGCTCGCTACGAGCAGTACTTC CATEVGGARYEQYF
. . TRBJ2-5 TRBV28 TGTGCCAGCAGTTTATTTGTCGGGCCTAGCCGAGCGCAGTACTTC CASSLFVGPSRAQYF
. . TRBJ2-3 TRBV6-5 TGTGCCAGCACACGGGGGCGAAGAACAGATACGCAGTATTTT CASTRGRRTDTQYF
few TRBD2 TRBJ2-5 TRBV4-3 TGCGCCAGCAGCCAAGTTACTAGCGGGGGGGGTCAAGAGACCCAGTACTTC CASSQVTSGGGQETQYF
few . TRBJ1-1 TRBV29-1 TGCAGCGTTGCGGGCAGATTGAACACTGAAGCTTTCTTT CSVAGRLNTEAFF
. TRBD1 TRBJ2-1 TRBV4-1 TGCGCCAGCAGCCAAATAACCGGGACAGGGCTCAATGAGCAGTTCTTC CASSQITGTGLNEQFF
. TRBD1 TRBJ2-5 TRBV7-2 TGTGCCAGCAGCTCCCACGGGACAGGGTACCAAGAGACCCAGTACTTC CASSSHGTGYQETQYF
few . TRBJ2-1 TRBV30 TGTGCCTGGAGTCTGGGGGTCTCCTACAATGAGCAGTTCTTC CAWSLGVSYNEQFF
. . TRBJ2-3 TRBV5-8 TGTGCCAGCAGCTTGGGCAGGGGTTCAGATACGCAGTATTTT CASSLGRGSDTQYF
once . TRBJ2-1 TRBV12-3/TRBV12-4 TGTGCCAGCAGGAATTACCGGGACACTCAGTTCTTC CASRNYRDTQFF
few . TRBJ1-2 TRBV20-1 TGCAGTGCTCGAATAATAGGCCTCTATGGCTACACCTTC CSARIIGLYGYTF
. . TRBJ2-3 TRBV2 TGTGCCAGCAGTCCCGGACAGGGAGGGACAGATACGCAGTATTTT CASSPGQGGTDTQYF
. . TRBJ2-5 TRBV20-1 TGCAGTGCTAATTCCGGAGACAGACTAACGGGAGCGGAGCAGTACTTC CSANSGDRLTGAEQYF
. TRBD1 TRBJ1-4 TRBV9 TGTGCCAGCAGCGTGGGACAGTCCCAGGCTAATGAAAAACTGTTTTTT CASSVGQSQANEKLFF
. TRBD2 TRBJ2-1 TRBV9 TGTGCCAGCAGCGACCGACTAGCGGCGAGGGATGAGCAGTTCTTC CASSDRLAARDEQFF
. . TRBJ2-3 TRBV6-1 TGTGCCAGCAGTGGCCCCCGGCGCGCAGATACGCAGTATTTT CASSGPRRADTQYF